The next 12 T cell receptor beta chains were all read from a single sample in a study of T cell responses to AZD1222 COVID-19 vaccine. Assay: immunoSEQ multiplex PCR; the TCRdb copy retains only in-frame clones and omits some. The table includes about 140,000 clones, about 80% detected once. This material consisted of peripheral blood, taken on day 0 of AZD1222 vaccination. The receptor set was obtained from an adult in good health.

The chain employs TRBV5-5 and TRBJ1-2; 8 bases map to TRBD1. V lost 0 bases and J lost 7; bases outside the gene matches: 5. The length of the CDR3 is 14 residues. Per the germline V gene, CDR1 is SGHKS and CDR2 is YYEKEE (reference sequence). The CDR3 DNA follows: TGTGCCAGCAGCTTGGAGGCAGGGGGCACTGGCTACACCTTC. Protein: CASSLEAGGTGYTF.

The chain employs TRBV10-3 and TRBJ1-3, with TRBD1 as a possible D gene (5 bases). The V and J ends lost 4 bases and 6 bases respectively, with 13 bases between them. This CDR3 is built from 14 residues. Per the germline V gene, CDR1 is ENHRY and CDR2 is SYGVKD. The CDR3 DNA reads TGTGCCATCAGTGGGACGGGACGCGCAAACACCATATATTTT. Its protein is CAISGTGRANTIYF.

The chain joins TRBV9 to TRBJ2-5; TRBD2 matches at 8 bases. The CDR3 covers 14 residues. V trimming: 5 bases; J trimming: 3 bases; junction bases outside the gene matches: 6. Germline CDR1 SGDLS, CDR2 YYNGEE. In DNA, the CDR3 is TGTGCCAGCAGTCGTAGGCGGGGGGAAGAGACCCAGTACTTC. This gives the protein CASSRRRGEETQYF.

This clone was counted a few times. This chain links TRBV2 with TRBJ1-2; 7 bases fit TRBD1. The CDR3 covers 14 residues. The germline CDR1 and CDR2 sequences are SNHLY and FYNNEI. Losses at the gene ends were 4 bases for V and 2 bases for J; bases not matched to a gene: 4. The CDR3 DNA is TGTGCCAGCAGTGGGTCAGGGGGAAACTATGGCTACACCTTC. It specifies CASSGSGGNYGYTF.

This clone was observed a few times. The CDR3 sequence is CASSSADKGDYGYTF. CDR3 DNA: TGTGCCAGCAGCTCAGCTGACAAGGGAGACTATGGCTACACCTTC. The genes are TRBV7-9 and TRBJ1-2; the D is unclear. V was trimmed by 4 bases and J by 3 bases, leaving 15 bases between them. The CDR3 is made up of 15 amino acids. The germline CDR1 and CDR2 sequences are SEHNR and FQNEAQ (reference sequence).

The V and J genes are TRBV7-3 and TRBJ1-4, with 9 positions matching TRBD1. The CDR3 loop spans 14 amino acids. The germline CDR1 and CDR2 sequences are SGHTA and FQGTGA. After removal of 5 bases from V and 7 bases from J, the junction contained 5 bases not matched to a gene. This chain's CDR3 is CASSAGTGSEKLFF. The CDR3 region has the DNA TGTGCCAGCAGCGCAGGGACAGGGAGTGAAAAACTGTTTTTT.

V is TRBV5-1 and J is TRBJ1-5; D perhaps matches TRBD1 (5 bases). The CDR3 contains 15 residues. The V gene lost 3 bases and the J gene lost 2 bases, with 12 bases spanning the gap. Per germline, CDR1 SGHRS and CDR2 YFSETQ. The CDR3 reads CASSSQGGGNQPQHF. DNA for the CDR3: TGCGCCAGCAGCTCGCAGGGTGGCGGCAATCAGCCCCAGCATTTT.

V is TRBV28 and J is TRBJ2-5, with TRBD2 as a possible D gene (6 bases). The CDR3 spans 13 residues. Trimming took off 8 bases at V and 5 bases at J, with 15 bases between the two ends. The germline gives CDR1 MDHEN, CDR2 SYDVKM. In DNA, the CDR3 is TGTGCCAGCGGGAAACTAGCAAGCGAGACCCAGTACTTC. This gives the protein CASGKLASETQYF.

The J gene is TRBJ1-2, the V gene TRBV28, with TRBD1 identical over 8 bases. Germline V gives CDR1 MDHEN, CDR2 SYDVKM. The CDR3 covers 14 residues. The junction had 12 bases not matched to a gene; V was cut back by 7 bases and J by 8 bases. The CDR3 spells CASITDRGIGGYTF. The CDR3, as DNA: TGTGCCAGCATCACTGACAGGGGCATTGGGGGCTACACCTTC.

V is TRBV7-9 and J is TRBJ1-4, with D possibly matching TRBD1 (6 bases). CDR3 length: 14 amino acids. V gave up 7 bases and J gave up 0 bases, with 9 bases separating them. The germline CDR1 and CDR2 sequences are SEHNR and FQNEAQ (reference sequence). DNA for the CDR3: TGTGCCAGCACCGAGGGGGCAACTAATGAAAAACTGTTTTTT. This encodes CASTEGATNEKLFF.

The chain combines TRBV3-1 (or the pseudogene TRBV3-2) with TRBJ2-1, with TRBD2 matching over 8 bases. J was trimmed by 6 bases and V by 0 bases; bases with no gene match: 13. The CDR3 contains 18 residues. Germline CDR1 and CDR2: LGHDT and YNNKEL (reference sequence). CDR3 sequence reads: CASSQDRAPGGKVNEQFF. CDR3 in DNA: TGTGCCAGCAGCCAAGATCGGGCACCGGGGGGGAAAGTCAATGAGCAGTTCTTC.

The J gene is TRBJ1-1, the V gene TRBV9; D is uncertain. V lost 0 bases to trimming and J lost 5 bases, with 11 bases between them. The CDR3 is 14 amino acids. Germline CDR1 is SGDLS and CDR2 is YYNGEE. This CDR3 is CASSVDGVGTEAFF. The CDR3, as DNA: TGTGCCAGCAGCGTAGACGGGGTGGGGACTGAAGCTTTCTTT. The variable domain in full, completed from reference TRBV9 and TRBJ1-1, reads DSGVTQTPKHLITATGQRVTLRCSPRSGDLSVYWYQQSLDQGLQFLIQYYNGEERAKGNILERFSAQQFPDLHSELNLSSLELGDSALYFCASSVDGVGTEAFFGQGTRLTVV.